The rows below give T cell receptor beta chains drawn from one sample of a study of CD8 T cells in Susac syndrome. TCRdb used MiXCR to reprocess the immunoSEQ multiplex PCR reads, holding one entry per CDR3 protein. The table includes tens of thousands of distinct CDR3 sequences, around 96% detected once. The specimen sequenced was CD8+ T cells from PBMCs. The origin of the receptors is a human donor with Susac syndrome. CDR3s include the opening cysteine and the closing phenylalanine or tryptophan. The D gene is left open where the match is weak. The size entry is marked missing in some rows and otherwise reads once, few, many or a size class.

v_call: TRBV5-1; j_call: TRBJ1-1; d_call: TRBD1; clone_size: NA; cdr3_nt: TGCGCCAGCAGTAACCAGGGGGTGTTAGGAACTGAAGCTTTCTTT; cdr3_aa: CASSNQGVLGTEAFF
v_call: TRBV3-1; j_call: TRBJ1-1; d_call: NA; clone_size: NA; cdr3_nt: TGTGCCAGCAGAGAGGGACGATGGAACACTGAAGCTTTCTTT; cdr3_aa: CASREGRWNTEAFF
v_call: TRBV7-8; j_call: TRBJ2-2; d_call: NA; clone_size: NA; cdr3_nt: TGTGCCAGCACCATCGGAGGGTTGAGCGGGGAGCTGTTTTTT; cdr3_aa: CASTIGGLSGELFF
v_call: TRBV28; j_call: TRBJ1-1; d_call: NA; clone_size: NA; cdr3_nt: TGTGCCAGCAGGTGGACAGAGATGAACACTGAAGCTTTCTTT; cdr3_aa: CASRWTEMNTEAFF
v_call: TRBV7-3; j_call: TRBJ2-1; d_call: TRBD2; clone_size: NA; cdr3_nt: TGTGCCAGCAGCTTGGGGAGCGGGGGGGCCGAGGAGCAGTTCTTC; cdr3_aa: CASSLGSGGAEEQFF
v_call: TRBV6-2/TRBV6-3; j_call: TRBJ2-5; d_call: TRBD1; clone_size: NA; cdr3_nt: TGTGCCAGCAGTTACTCGCCGGGACAGCTGCGGGAGACCCAGTACTTC; cdr3_aa: CASSYSPGQLRETQYF
v_call: TRBV5-4; j_call: TRBJ2-3; d_call: NA; clone_size: NA; cdr3_nt: TGTGCCAGCAGCTTCGGACCGACTCTGACAGATACGCAGTATTTT; cdr3_aa: CASSFGPTLTDTQYF
v_call: TRBV20-1; j_call: TRBJ2-3; d_call: TRBD2; clone_size: NA; cdr3_nt: TGCAGTGCTAGAGCGGGACTAGCGGGACGAGATACGCAGTATTTT; cdr3_aa: CSARAGLAGRDTQYF
v_call: TRBV7-9; j_call: TRBJ1-1; d_call: NA; clone_size: NA; cdr3_nt: TGTGCCAGCAGCTTAGTACAGGGTACTGAAGCTTTCTTT; cdr3_aa: CASSLVQGTEAFF
v_call: TRBV2; j_call: TRBJ2-5; d_call: NA; clone_size: NA; cdr3_nt: TGTGCCAGCAGTGACCCCAGGGGAATGGAGACCCAGTACTTC; cdr3_aa: CASSDPRGMETQYF
v_call: TRBV20-1; j_call: TRBJ1-1; d_call: TRBD1; clone_size: NA; cdr3_nt: TGCAGTGCTAGACGGTCCGGGACAGGGGTGGCTGAAGCTTTCTTT; cdr3_aa: CSARRSGTGVAEAFF
v_call: TRBV7-7; j_call: TRBJ2-7; d_call: TRBD1; clone_size: NA; cdr3_nt: TGTGCTAGCAGCTTAGGGGACAGAAATTACGAGCAGTACTTC; cdr3_aa: CASSLGDRNYEQYF
v_call: TRBV20-1; j_call: TRBJ2-3; d_call: NA; clone_size: NA; cdr3_nt: TGCAGTGCTAGAGATGTAGGGGTTGGGACAGATACGCAGTATTTT; cdr3_aa: CSARDVGVGTDTQYF
v_call: TRBV7-2; j_call: TRBJ2-7; d_call: NA; clone_size: NA; cdr3_nt: TGTGCCAGCAGCCCTCGATCGCACGAGCAGTACTTC; cdr3_aa: CASSPRSHEQYF
v_call: TRBV6-2/TRBV6-3; j_call: TRBJ2-7; d_call: NA; clone_size: NA; cdr3_nt: TGTGCCAGCAGTGACCCGACACTAGGACCCTACGAGCAGTACTTC; cdr3_aa: CASSDPTLGPYEQYF
v_call: TRBV4-3; j_call: TRBJ1-4; d_call: NA; clone_size: NA; cdr3_nt: TGCGCCAGCAGCCAAGATCCAGGGCGGCATGAAAAACTGTTTTTT; cdr3_aa: CASSQDPGRHEKLFF
v_call: TRBV3-1; j_call: TRBJ2-1; d_call: NA; clone_size: NA; cdr3_nt: TGTGCCAGCAGCTATACTAGGGGCCAGAGCTCCTACAATGAGCAGTTCTTC; cdr3_aa: CASSYTRGQSSYNEQFF
v_call: TRBV30; j_call: TRBJ2-3; d_call: NA; clone_size: NA; cdr3_nt: TGTGCCTGGACTCGGTGGGGGTCTAGCACAGATACGCAGTATTTT; cdr3_aa: CAWTRWGSSTDTQYF
v_call: TRBV2; j_call: TRBJ2-7; d_call: NA; clone_size: once; cdr3_nt: TGTGCCAGCAAAGAGAGTGGCAAATTCTACGAGCAGTACTTC; cdr3_aa: CASKESGKFYEQYF
v_call: TRBV12-3/TRBV12-4; j_call: TRBJ1-3; d_call: NA; clone_size: NA; cdr3_nt: TGTGCCAGCAGGCCACTGAACTCTGGAAACACCATATATTTT; cdr3_aa: CASRPLNSGNTIYF
v_call: TRBV20-1; j_call: TRBJ2-4; d_call: NA; clone_size: NA; cdr3_nt: TGCAGTGCTAGACGCGAGGGGCGCGCGGAAAACATTCAGTACTTC; cdr3_aa: CSARREGRAENIQYF
v_call: TRBV7-8; j_call: TRBJ1-5; d_call: NA; clone_size: NA; cdr3_nt: TGTGCCAGCAGCTTAGGAGGGGGACAAGGGAATCAGCCCCAGCATTTT; cdr3_aa: CASSLGGGQGNQPQHF
v_call: TRBV7-9; j_call: TRBJ2-3; d_call: NA; clone_size: NA; cdr3_nt: TGTGCCAGCAGCGGGACCGGGCTCCACACAGATACGCAGTATTTT; cdr3_aa: CASSGTGLHTDTQYF
v_call: TRBV9; j_call: TRBJ2-5; d_call: NA; clone_size: once; cdr3_nt: TGTGCCAGCAGCGTAGAGACAGAAGAGACCCAGTACTTC; cdr3_aa: CASSVETEETQYF
v_call: TRBV5-6; j_call: TRBJ1-5; d_call: NA; clone_size: NA; cdr3_nt: TGTGCCAGCAGCTACTCCATCGGCCCTTATAGCAATCAGCCCCAGCATTTT; cdr3_aa: CASSYSIGPYSNQPQHF
v_call: TRBV19; j_call: TRBJ2-3; d_call: NA; clone_size: once; cdr3_nt: TGTGCCAGTAGTCGCCCGGGCACAGATACGCAGTATTTT; cdr3_aa: CASSRPGTDTQYF
v_call: TRBV4-2; j_call: TRBJ1-5; d_call: NA; clone_size: NA; cdr3_nt: TGTGCCAGCAGCCATAGTACAGGAGTACAGCCCCAGCATTTT; cdr3_aa: CASSHSTGVQPQHF
v_call: TRBV12-3/TRBV12-4; j_call: TRBJ1-1; d_call: TRBD1; clone_size: NA; cdr3_nt: TGTGCCAGCAGTCCCAGGGACAGCGAGATGAACACTGAAGCTTTCTTT; cdr3_aa: CASSPRDSEMNTEAFF
v_call: TRBV6-5; j_call: TRBJ1-1; d_call: NA; clone_size: NA; cdr3_nt: TGTGCCAGCAGTTACGCCCGACAGAACACTGAAGCTTTCTTT; cdr3_aa: CASSYARQNTEAFF
v_call: TRBV5-1; j_call: TRBJ1-4; d_call: NA; clone_size: once; cdr3_nt: TGCGCCAGCAGCTTGGTAGAGGGGACGGTTAATGAAAAACTGTTTTTT; cdr3_aa: CASSLVEGTVNEKLFF
v_call: TRBV6-1; j_call: TRBJ1-6; d_call: TRBD1; clone_size: once; cdr3_nt: TGTGCCAGCAGCCACGACAGGGTGGGCTATAATTCACCCCTCCACTTT; cdr3_aa: CASSHDRVGYNSPLHF
v_call: TRBV19; j_call: TRBJ2-3; d_call: TRBD2; clone_size: NA; cdr3_nt: TGTGCCAGTAGCAAGACTAGCGGAGATACGCAGTATTTT; cdr3_aa: CASSKTSGDTQYF
v_call: TRBV27; j_call: TRBJ1-5; d_call: NA; clone_size: once; cdr3_nt: TGTGCCAGCAGTTTAAAGTCCGTGGGCAATCAGCCCCAGCATTTT; cdr3_aa: CASSLKSVGNQPQHF